The present T cell receptor beta chain was sequenced within a study of cytomegalovirus exposure and HLA in healthy donors. The ends lost 3 bases at V and 6 bases at J; junction bases unmatched: 9. Germline V CDR1 and CDR2: LNHDA, SQIVND (reference sequence). CDR3 length: 15 residues. The data were produced by immunoSEQ multiplex PCR, yet TCRdb's version contains in-frame clones alone and is incomplete. The top ten hold around 0.91% of the sample, which has roughly 310,000 clones, 88% seen once. This clonotype was sampled from a man aged 30 to 39 in good health and CMV-seronegative. The genes are TRBV19 and TRBJ1-1; 8 positions agree with TRBD1. Input material: PBMCs. The CDR3: CASSIQQGGFAEAFF. CDR3 DNA: TGTGCCAGTAGTATCCAACAGGGGGGGTTCGCTGAAGCTTTCTTT. The variable domain in full, with the rest retrieved from reference TRBV19 and TRBJ1-1, is DGGITQSPKYLFRKEGQNVTLSCEQNLNHDAMYWYRQDPGQGLRLIYYSQIVNDFQKGDIAEGYSVSREKKESFPLTVTSAQKNPTAFYLCASSIQQGGFAEAFFGQGTRLTVV.